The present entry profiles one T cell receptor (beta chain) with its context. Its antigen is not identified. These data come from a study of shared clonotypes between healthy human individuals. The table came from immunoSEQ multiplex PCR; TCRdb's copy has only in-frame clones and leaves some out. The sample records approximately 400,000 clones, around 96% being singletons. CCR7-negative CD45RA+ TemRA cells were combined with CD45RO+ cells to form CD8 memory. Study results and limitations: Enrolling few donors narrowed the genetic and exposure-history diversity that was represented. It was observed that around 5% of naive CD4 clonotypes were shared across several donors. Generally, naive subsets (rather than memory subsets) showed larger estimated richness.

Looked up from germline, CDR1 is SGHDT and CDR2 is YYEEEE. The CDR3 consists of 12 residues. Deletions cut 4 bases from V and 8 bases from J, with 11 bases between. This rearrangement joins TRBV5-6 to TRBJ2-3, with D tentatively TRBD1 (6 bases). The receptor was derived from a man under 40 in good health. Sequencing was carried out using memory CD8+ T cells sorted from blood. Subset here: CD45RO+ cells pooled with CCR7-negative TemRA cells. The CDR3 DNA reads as TGTGCCAGCAGCAGGGGCAGGGGTACGCAGTATTTT. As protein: CASSRGRGTQYF.